A single T cell receptor (beta chain) is shown here with its context. These data come from a study of beta chain features in type 1 diabetes. The overall study: Healthy donors resembled patients in age, gender and cell yields. The study examined roughly 110,000,000 sorted cells across all samples.

The investigators reverse transcribed all of the isolated RNA, so they sequenced expressed TCRB transcripts. There were millions of reads on average in the naive, central memory and regulatory T cell samples. The assay was immunoSEQ multiplex PCR, and TCRdb's table has in-frame clones only and misses some. The sample has more than 20,000 clones, more than 60% seen once. J was trimmed by 2 bases and V by 4 bases; bases with no gene match: 6. The CDR3 is 15 amino acids. Per the germline V gene, CDR1 is SGHRS and CDR2 is YFSETQ. The clonotype comes from a woman aged 40-49 years in good health. The gene calls are TRBV5-1 and TRBJ2-3; TRBD1 matches at 8 bases. What was sequenced was Tregs from blood. The CDR3 DNA follows: TGCGCCAGCAGCCGGCGACAGGGGCTCACAGATACGCAGTATTTT. Its translation is CASSRRQGLTDTQYF.